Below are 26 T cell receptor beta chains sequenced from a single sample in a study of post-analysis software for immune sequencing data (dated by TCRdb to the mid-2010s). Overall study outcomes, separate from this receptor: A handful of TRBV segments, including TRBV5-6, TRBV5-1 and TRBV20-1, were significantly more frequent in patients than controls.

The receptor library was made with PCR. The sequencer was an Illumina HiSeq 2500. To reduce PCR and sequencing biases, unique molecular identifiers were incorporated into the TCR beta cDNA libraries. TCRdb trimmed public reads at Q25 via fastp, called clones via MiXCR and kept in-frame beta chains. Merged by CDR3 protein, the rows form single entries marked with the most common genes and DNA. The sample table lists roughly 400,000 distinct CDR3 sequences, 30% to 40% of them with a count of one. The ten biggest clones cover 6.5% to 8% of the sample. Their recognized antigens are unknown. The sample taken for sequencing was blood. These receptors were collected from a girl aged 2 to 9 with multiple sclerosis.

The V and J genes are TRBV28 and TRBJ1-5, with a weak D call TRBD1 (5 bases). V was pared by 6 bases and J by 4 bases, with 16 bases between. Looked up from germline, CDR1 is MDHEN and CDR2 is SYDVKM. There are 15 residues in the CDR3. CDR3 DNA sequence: TGTGCCAGCAGCCCATTTTCGAGGGGTAATCAGCCCCAGCATTTT. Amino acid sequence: CASSPFSRGNQPQHF.

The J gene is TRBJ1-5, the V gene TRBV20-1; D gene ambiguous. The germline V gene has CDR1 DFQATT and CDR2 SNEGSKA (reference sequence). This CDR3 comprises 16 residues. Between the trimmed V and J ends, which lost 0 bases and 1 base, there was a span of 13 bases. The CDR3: CSARDRQLTSNQPQHF. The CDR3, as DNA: TGCAGTGCTAGAGATCGGCAGCTAACCAGCAATCAGCCCCAGCATTTT.

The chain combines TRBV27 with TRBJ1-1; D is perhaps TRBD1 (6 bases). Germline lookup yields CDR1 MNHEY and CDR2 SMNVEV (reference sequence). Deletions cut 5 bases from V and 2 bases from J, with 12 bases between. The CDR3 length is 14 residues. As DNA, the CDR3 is TGTGCCAGCAGTCTCCGGGACATAAACACTGAAGCTTTCTTT. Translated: CASSLRDINTEAFF.

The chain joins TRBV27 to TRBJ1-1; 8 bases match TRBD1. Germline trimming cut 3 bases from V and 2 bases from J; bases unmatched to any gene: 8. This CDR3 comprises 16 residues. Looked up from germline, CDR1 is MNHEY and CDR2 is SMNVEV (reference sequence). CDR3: CASSFPPTGANTEAFF. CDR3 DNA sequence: TGTGCCAGCAGTTTCCCTCCGACAGGGGCTAACACTGAAGCTTTCTTT.

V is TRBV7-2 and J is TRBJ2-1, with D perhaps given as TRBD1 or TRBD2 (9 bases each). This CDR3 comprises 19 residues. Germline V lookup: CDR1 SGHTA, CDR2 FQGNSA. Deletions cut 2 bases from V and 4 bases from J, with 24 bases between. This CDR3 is CASSLPGTGRLAVYNEQFF. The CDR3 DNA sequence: TGTGCCAGCAGCTTACCCGGGACAGGGAGACTAGCGGTATACAATGAGCAGTTCTTC.

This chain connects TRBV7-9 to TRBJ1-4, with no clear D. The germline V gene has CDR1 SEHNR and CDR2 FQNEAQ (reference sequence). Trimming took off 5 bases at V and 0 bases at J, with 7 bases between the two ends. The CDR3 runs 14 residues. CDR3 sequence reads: CASSLRATNEKLFF. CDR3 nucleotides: TGTGCCAGCAGCCTCAGAGCAACTAATGAAAAACTGTTTTTT.

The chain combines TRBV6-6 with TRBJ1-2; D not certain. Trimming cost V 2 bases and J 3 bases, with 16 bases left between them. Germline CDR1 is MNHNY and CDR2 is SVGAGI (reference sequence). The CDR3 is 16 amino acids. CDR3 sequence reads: CASSYTDGEEDYGYTF. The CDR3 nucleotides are TGTGCCAGCAGTTACACCGACGGGGAGGAGGACTATGGCTACACCTTC.

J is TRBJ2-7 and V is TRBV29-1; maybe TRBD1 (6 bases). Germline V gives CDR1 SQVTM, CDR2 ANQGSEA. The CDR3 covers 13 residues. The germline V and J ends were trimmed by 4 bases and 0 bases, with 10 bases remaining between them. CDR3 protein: CSVVPGASYEQYF. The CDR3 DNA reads TGCAGCGTTGTGCCAGGGGCCTCCTACGAGCAGTACTTC.

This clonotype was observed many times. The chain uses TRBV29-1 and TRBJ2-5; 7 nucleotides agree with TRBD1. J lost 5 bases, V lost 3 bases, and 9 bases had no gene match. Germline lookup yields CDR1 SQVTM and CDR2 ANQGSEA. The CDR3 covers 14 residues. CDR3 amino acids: CSVDDRALGETQYF. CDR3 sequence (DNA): TGCAGCGTTGACGACAGGGCCTTGGGGGAGACCCAGTACTTC.

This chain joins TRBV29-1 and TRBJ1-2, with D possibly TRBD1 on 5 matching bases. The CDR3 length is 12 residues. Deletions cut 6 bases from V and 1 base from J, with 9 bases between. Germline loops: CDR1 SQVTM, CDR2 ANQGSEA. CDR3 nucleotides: TGCAGCGTCAAGACAGATAACTATGGCTACACCTTC. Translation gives CSVKTDNYGYTF.

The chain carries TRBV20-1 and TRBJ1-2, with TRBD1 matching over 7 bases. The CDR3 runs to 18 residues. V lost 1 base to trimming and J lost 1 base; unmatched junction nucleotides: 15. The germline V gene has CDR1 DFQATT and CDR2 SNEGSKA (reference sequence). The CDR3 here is CSARVRKGQPSINYGYTF. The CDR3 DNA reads TGCAGTGCTAGAGTAAGAAAGGGACAGCCTTCAATTAACTATGGCTACACCTTC.

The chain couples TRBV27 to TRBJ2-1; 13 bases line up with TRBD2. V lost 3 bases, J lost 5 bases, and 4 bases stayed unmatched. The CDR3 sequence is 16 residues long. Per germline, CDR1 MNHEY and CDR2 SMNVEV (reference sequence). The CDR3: CASSFLGLAGDNEQFF. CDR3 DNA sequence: TGTGCCAGCAGTTTCCTAGGACTAGCGGGAGACAATGAGCAGTTCTTC.

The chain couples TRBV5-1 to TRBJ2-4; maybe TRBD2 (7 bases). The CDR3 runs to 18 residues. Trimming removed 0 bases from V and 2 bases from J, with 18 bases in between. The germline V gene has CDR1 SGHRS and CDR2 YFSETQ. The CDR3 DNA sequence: TGCGCCAGCAGCTTGGCGGCTACAGGGAGGGTGACCAAAAACATTCAGTACTTC. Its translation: CASSLAATGRVTKNIQYF.

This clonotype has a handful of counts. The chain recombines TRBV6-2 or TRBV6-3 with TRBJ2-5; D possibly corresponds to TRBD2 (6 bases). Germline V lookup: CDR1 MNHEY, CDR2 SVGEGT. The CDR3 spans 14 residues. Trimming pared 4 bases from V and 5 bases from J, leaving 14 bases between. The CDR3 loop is CASSSPPLAETQYF. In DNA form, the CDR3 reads TGTGCCAGCAGTTCCCCGCCCCTAGCGGAGACCCAGTACTTC.

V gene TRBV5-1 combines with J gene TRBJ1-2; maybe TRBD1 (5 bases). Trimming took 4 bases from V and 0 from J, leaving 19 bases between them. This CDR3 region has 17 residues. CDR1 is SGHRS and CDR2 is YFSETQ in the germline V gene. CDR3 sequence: CASSRVPGTDTNYGYTF. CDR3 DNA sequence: TGCGCCAGCAGCAGAGTTCCGGGGACCGATACTAACTATGGCTACACCTTC. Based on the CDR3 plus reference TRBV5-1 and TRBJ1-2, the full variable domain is KAGVTQTPRYLIKTRGQQVTLSCSPISGHRSVSWYQQTPGQGLQFLFEYFSETQRNKGNFPGRFSGRQFSNSRSEMNVSTLELGDSALYLCASSRVPGTDTNYGYTFGSGTRLTVV.

Here the CDR3 reads CASGLGLAGGPYNEQFF. DNA of the CDR3: TGTGCTAGTGGTCTCGGACTAGCGGGGGGCCCCTACAATGAGCAGTTCTTC. This chain connects TRBV12-5 to TRBJ2-1, with 14 bases lining up with TRBD2. J gave up 2 bases and V 5 bases, and 5 bases lay outside the gene matches. Per the germline V gene, CDR1 is LGHNT and CDR2 is FRNRAP. The CDR3 runs to 17 residues.

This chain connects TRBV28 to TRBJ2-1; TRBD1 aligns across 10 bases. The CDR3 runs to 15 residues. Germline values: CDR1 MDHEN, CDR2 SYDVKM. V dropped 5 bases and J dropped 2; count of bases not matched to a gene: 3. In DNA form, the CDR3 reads TGTGCCAGCAGTGCAGGGACAGGGGCCTACAATGAGCAGTTCTTC. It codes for CASSAGTGAYNEQFF. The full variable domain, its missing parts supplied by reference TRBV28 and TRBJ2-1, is DVKVTQSSRYLVKRTGEKVFLECVQDMDHENMFWYRQDPGLGLRLIYFSYDVKMKEKGDIPEGYSVSREKKERFSLILESASTNQTSMYLCASSAGTGAYNEQFFGPGTRLTVL.

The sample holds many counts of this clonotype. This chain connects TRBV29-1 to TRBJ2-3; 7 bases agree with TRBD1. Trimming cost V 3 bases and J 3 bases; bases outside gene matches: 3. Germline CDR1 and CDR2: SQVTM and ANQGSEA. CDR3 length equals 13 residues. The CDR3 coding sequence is TGCAGCGTTGAGGGACAGTCAACAGATACGCAGTATTTT. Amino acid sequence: CSVEGQSTDTQYF.

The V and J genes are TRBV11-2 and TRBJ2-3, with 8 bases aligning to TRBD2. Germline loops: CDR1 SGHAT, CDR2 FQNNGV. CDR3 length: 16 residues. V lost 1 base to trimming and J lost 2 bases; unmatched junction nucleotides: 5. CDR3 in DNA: TGTGCCAGCAGCTTAGGGACTAGCCCTCACACAGATACGCAGTATTTT. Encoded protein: CASSLGTSPHTDTQYF.

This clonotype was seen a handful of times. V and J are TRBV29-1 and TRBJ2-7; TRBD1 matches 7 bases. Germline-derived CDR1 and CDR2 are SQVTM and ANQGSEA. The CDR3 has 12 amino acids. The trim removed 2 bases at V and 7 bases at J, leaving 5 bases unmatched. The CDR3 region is CSVERPGGEQYF. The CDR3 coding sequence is TGCAGCGTTGAACGGCCAGGGGGAGAGCAGTACTTC.

CDR3 region: CASSLEGGEDTQYF. In DNA, the CDR3 is TGTGCCAGCAGCTTGGAAGGGGGCGAAGATACGCAGTATTTT. The chain joins TRBV5-5 to TRBJ2-3; 7 positions agree with TRBD1. Germline V lookup: CDR1 SGHKS, CDR2 YYEKEE (reference sequence). V was clipped by 0 bases and J by 5 bases; unmatched bases: 3. CDR3 length: 14 residues.

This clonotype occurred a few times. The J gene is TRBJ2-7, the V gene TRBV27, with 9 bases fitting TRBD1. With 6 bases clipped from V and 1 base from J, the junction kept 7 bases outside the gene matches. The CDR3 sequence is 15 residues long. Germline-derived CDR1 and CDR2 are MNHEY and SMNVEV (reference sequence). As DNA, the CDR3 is TGTGCCAGCAGCCGTAAGACAGGGGGTTCCTACGAGCAGTACTTC. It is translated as CASSRKTGGSYEQYF.

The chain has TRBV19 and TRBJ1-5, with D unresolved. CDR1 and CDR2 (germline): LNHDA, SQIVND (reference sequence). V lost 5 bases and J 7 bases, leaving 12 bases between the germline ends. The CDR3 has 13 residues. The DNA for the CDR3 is TGTGCCAGTAGTCTCGGGGAAGGGCAGCCCCAGCATTTT. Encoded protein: CASSLGEGQPQHF.

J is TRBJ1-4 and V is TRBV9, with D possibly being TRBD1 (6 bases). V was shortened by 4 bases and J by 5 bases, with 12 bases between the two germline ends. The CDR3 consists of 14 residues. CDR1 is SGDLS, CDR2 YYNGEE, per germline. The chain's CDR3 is CASSLGQLNEKLFF. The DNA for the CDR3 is TGTGCCAGCAGCCTCGGACAGCTCAATGAAAAACTGTTTTTT. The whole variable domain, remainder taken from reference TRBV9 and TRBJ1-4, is DSGVTQTPKHLITATGQRVTLRCSPRSGDLSVYWYQQSLDQGLQFLIQYYNGEERAKGNILERFSAQQFPDLHSELNLSSLELGDSALYFCASSLGQLNEKLFFGSGTQLSVL.

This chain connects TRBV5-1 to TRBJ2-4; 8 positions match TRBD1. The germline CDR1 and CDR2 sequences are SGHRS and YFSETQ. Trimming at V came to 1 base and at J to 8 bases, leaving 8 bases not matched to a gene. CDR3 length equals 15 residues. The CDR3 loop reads CASSLQGAQGDIQYF. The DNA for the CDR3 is TGCGCCAGCAGCTTGCAGGGGGCTCAGGGTGACATTCAGTACTTC.

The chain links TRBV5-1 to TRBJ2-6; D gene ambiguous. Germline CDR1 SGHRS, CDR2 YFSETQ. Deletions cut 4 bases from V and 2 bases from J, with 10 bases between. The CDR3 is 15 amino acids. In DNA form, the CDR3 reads TGCGCCAGCAGCGGGCTTGCAGCTGGGGCCAACGTCCTGACTTTC. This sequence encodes CASSGLAAGANVLTF. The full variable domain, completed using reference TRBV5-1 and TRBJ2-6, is KAGVTQTPRYLIKTRGQQVTLSCSPISGHRSVSWYQQTPGQGLQFLFEYFSETQRNKGNFPGRFSGRQFSNSRSEMNVSTLELGDSALYLCASSGLAAGANVLTFGAGSRLTVL.